Listed here are 29 T cell receptor beta chains from one sample, sequenced in a study of blood T cell repertoires in COVID-19. Libraries were prepared by immunoSEQ multiplex PCR; TCRdb keeps only in-frame clonotypes and omits some of them. This sample has some 220,000 clones, with around 83% found just once. Sequencing was carried out using peripheral blood. The receptors originated from a man aged 45 to 65 who had recovered from COVID-19.

The chain employs TRBV19 and TRBJ1-5; TRBD1 might be the D (5 bases). Per germline, CDR1 LNHDA and CDR2 SQIVND (reference sequence). The V and J ends lost 6 bases and 1 base respectively, with 7 bases between them. This CDR3 region has 13 residues. The CDR3 coding sequence is TGTGCCAGTAGGACAGTGAGCAATCAGCCCCAGCATTTT. Translated: CASRTVSNQPQHF.

The chain uses TRBV4-1 and TRBJ2-1; 11 bases map to TRBD2. Looked up from germline, CDR1 is MGHRA and CDR2 is YSYEKL. The CDR3 has 16 residues. The ends lost 3 bases at V and 7 bases at J; junction bases unmatched: 8. The CDR3 bases are TGCGCCAGCAGCCACCTTAGCGGGAGGGCAAATAATGAGCAGTTCTTC. It yields the protein CASSHLSGRANNEQFF.

The chain recombines TRBV19 with TRBJ1-5; TRBD1 might be the D (5 bases). The CDR3 length is 16 residues. Germline CDR1 is LNHDA and CDR2 is SQIVND (reference sequence). Trimming cost V 8 bases and J 2 bases, with 19 bases left between them. CDR3 bases: TGTGCCAGTGATTGGGGCGTTACGATGGGCAATCAGCCCCAGCATTTT. Translated: CASDWGVTMGNQPQHF.

The chain carries TRBV28 and TRBJ2-7; tentative D call: TRBD2 (6 bases). CDR1 and CDR2 from the germline V gene are MDHEN and SYDVKM. Trimming left V 6 bases short and J 4 bases short, with 19 bases between. This CDR3 spans 15 amino acids. The CDR3 loop reads CASSPVSGASYEQYF. The CDR3 DNA is TGTGCCAGCAGCCCCGTTAGCGGAGCCTCATACGAGCAGTACTTC.

The rearrangement uses TRBV3-1 (or the pseudogene TRBV3-2) and TRBJ1-1; TRBD1 is a possible D gene (5 bases). Trimming cost V 7 bases and J 0 bases, with 9 bases left between them. The CDR3 runs 13 residues. The germline V gene encodes CDR1 LGHDT and CDR2 YNNKEL (reference sequence). The DNA of the CDR3 is TGTGCCAGCAAGGGACTCCTGAACACTGAAGCTTTCTTT. It encodes CASKGLLNTEAFF.

This chain uses TRBV3-1 (or the pseudogene TRBV3-2) with TRBJ2-7; 11 bases match TRBD2. Germline V lookup: CDR1 LGHDT, CDR2 YNNKEL (reference sequence). The CDR3 sequence is 16 residues long. V was pared by 4 bases and J by 6 bases, with 11 bases of the junction left unmatched. CDR3 sequence reads: CASSRGLAVLYVEQYF. The CDR3 nucleotides are TGTGCCAGCAGCCGGGGACTAGCGGTACTCTACGTCGAGCAGTACTTC.

The sample holds one count of this clone. The rearrangement uses TRBV2 and TRBJ1-6, with TRBD1 identical over 7 bases. The junction had 2 bases not matched to a gene; V was cut back by 6 bases and J by 6 bases. Germline V gene sequence: CDR1 SNHLY, CDR2 FYNNEI. This CDR3 has 13 residues. The CDR3 reads CASSYRGNSPLHF. In DNA, the CDR3 is TGTGCCAGCAGCTACAGGGGTAATTCACCCCTCCACTTT.

The table lists this clone with a count of one. The CDR3 nucleotides are TGTGCCACCAGCAGAGGGGGCGTATCCACTGAAGCTTTCTTT. It specifies CATSRGGVSTEAFF. The chain carries TRBV15 and TRBJ1-1; TRBD1 might be the D (5 bases). Looked up from germline, CDR1 is LNHNV and CDR2 is YYDKDF (reference sequence). The CDR3 is 14 residues long. V lost 1 base to trimming and J lost 4 bases, with 10 bases between them.

The V and J genes are TRBV6-2 or TRBV6-3 and TRBJ1-1; 7 bases align to TRBD1. This CDR3 is built from 12 residues. CDR1 MNHEY and CDR2 SVGEGT come from the germline V gene. V shed 5 bases and J 7 bases; nucleotides not matched to a gene: 4. The CDR3 sequence: CASSTTGIEAFF. CDR3 DNA: TGTGCCAGCAGTACGACAGGGATTGAAGCTTTCTTT.

This clone was seen once. The gene calls are TRBV27 and TRBJ2-7, with 7 bases fitting TRBD2. V lost 3 bases and J lost 1; bases outside the gene matches: 9. This CDR3 spans 16 amino acids. Germline V CDR1 and CDR2: MNHEY, SMNVEV (reference sequence). In nucleotides, the CDR3 is TGTGCCAGCAGTTTGGCCGGGAGCGGGGCATCCTACGAGCAGTACTTC. Translating it yields CASSLAGSGASYEQYF.

J is TRBJ1-4 and V is TRBV27; weak D call: TRBD1 (6 bases). The CDR3 is 15 amino acids. Germline V gene lookup returns CDR1 MNHEY and CDR2 SMNVEV (reference sequence). V gave up 6 bases and J gave up 6 bases, with 17 bases separating them. The CDR3: CASSPTGTWDEKLFF. In DNA form, the CDR3 reads TGTGCCAGCAGCCCGACCGGGACATGGGATGAAAAACTGTTTTTT.

The V gene is TRBV28, the J gene TRBJ1-2, with D maybe TRBD1 (6 bases). V shed 4 bases and J shed 0 bases, with 12 bases lying between them. Germline values: CDR1 MDHEN, CDR2 SYDVKM. The length of the CDR3 is 15 residues. The DNA of the CDR3 is TGTGCCAGCAGTTCCGGACAGAGGACTAACTATGGCTACACCTTC. Its protein is CASSSGQRTNYGYTF.

This clone came up a few times. The V and J genes are TRBV6-6 and TRBJ1-3; D remains ambiguous. V was trimmed by 5 bases and J by 0 bases, leaving 8 bases between them. This CDR3 has 14 amino acids. Germline V CDR1 and CDR2: MNHNY, SVGAGI (reference sequence). CDR3 nucleotides: TGTGCCAGCAGTCGATACTTCTCTGGAAACACCATATATTTT. It is translated as CASSRYFSGNTIYF.

The V call is TRBV6-6, the J call TRBJ1-6, with TRBD1 matching 10 bases. Germline loops: CDR1 MNHNY, CDR2 SVGAGI (reference sequence). This CDR3 is built from 15 residues. V dropped 0 bases and J dropped 10; count of bases not matched to a gene: 3. This CDR3 reads CASSYSGTGASPLHF. CDR3 bases: TGTGCCAGCAGTTACTCCGGGACAGGGGCCTCACCCCTCCACTTT.

The chain is built from TRBV15 and TRBJ2-1, with 8 bases identical to TRBD2. The CDR3 spans 17 residues. The ends lost 1 base at V and 5 bases at J; junction bases unmatched: 10. The germline CDR1 and CDR2 sequences are LNHNV and YYDKDF (reference sequence). CDR3 protein: CATSRVGSRGADNEQFF. As DNA, the CDR3 is TGTGCCACCAGCAGAGTGGGTTCGCGGGGGGCAGACAATGAGCAGTTCTTC.

The chain recombines TRBV13 with TRBJ1-3, with D unclear. This CDR3 contains 14 residues. V lost 0 bases and J 2 bases, leaving 5 bases between the germline ends. Germline V gene sequence: CDR1 PRHDT, CDR2 FYEKMQ (reference sequence). The CDR3 nucleotides are TGTGCCAGCAGCTTAGGTGCAGCTGGAAACACCATATATTTT. Amino acid sequence: CASSLGAAGNTIYF. The full variable domain, in which reference TRBV13 and TRBJ1-3 provide the parts outside the CDR3, is AAGVIQSPRHLIKEKRETATLKCYPIPRHDTVYWYQQGPGQDPQFLISFYEKMQSDKGSIPDRFSAQQFSDYHSELNMSSLELGDSALYFCASSLGAAGNTIYFGEGSWLTVV.

Remarks on this clone: With a much larger clone just one base away, this may be a read error. CDR3 in amino acids: CASSPGLAAYNEQFF. The CDR3 DNA is TGCGCCAGCAGCCCGGGACTAGCGGCCTACAATGAGCAGTTCTTC. The chain uses TRBV5-1 and TRBJ2-1; 11 positions match TRBD2. CDR1 is SGHRS, CDR2 YFSETQ, per germline. The CDR3 has 15 residues. V trimming: 4 bases; J trimming: 2 bases; junction bases outside the gene matches: 2.

The J gene is TRBJ2-1, the V gene TRBV27; 9 bases agree with TRBD1. Germline V gene sequence: CDR1 MNHEY, CDR2 SMNVEV (reference sequence). The CDR3 covers 15 residues. The V and J ends lost 7 bases and 6 bases, in that order; junction bases with no gene match: 10. CDR3 in DNA: TGTGCCAGCACCCCGTTCGGACAGGGGTTCAATGAGCAGTTCTTC. It codes for CASTPFGQGFNEQFF.

The chain joins TRBV4-1 to TRBJ2-7; TRBD2 matches at 8 bases. CDR3 length equals 16 residues. V was clipped by 4 bases and J by 2 bases; unmatched bases: 10. CDR1 MGHRA and CDR2 YSYEKL come from the germline V gene. CDR3 region: CASSPRTSGGPYEQYF. The CDR3 DNA follows: TGCGCCAGCAGCCCAAGAACTTCGGGAGGGCCCTACGAGCAGTACTTC.

The chain couples TRBV28 to TRBJ2-7; 11 bases fit TRBD1. The CDR3 is 16 residues long. Per germline, CDR1 MDHEN and CDR2 SYDVKM. Trimming took 5 bases from V and 6 from J; bases not matched to a gene: 12. This CDR3 is CASSPTPGQGGFEQYF. CDR3 bases: TGTGCCAGCAGTCCTACACCGGGACAGGGGGGGTTCGAGCAGTACTTC.

This clone has a single count. The gene calls are TRBV29-1 and TRBJ2-3; D gene unclear. With 4 bases removed from V and 0 bases from J, the gap between germline ends came to 5 bases. The CDR3 length is 12 residues. Germline V gives CDR1 SQVTM, CDR2 ANQGSEA. CDR3 DNA sequence: TGCAGCGTTGTCCCTAGCACAGATACGCAGTATTTT. It translates to CSVVPSTDTQYF.

This chain uses TRBV6-6 with TRBJ2-7; 12 bases map to TRBD2. The trim removed 5 bases at V and 4 bases at J, leaving 6 bases unmatched. Per the germline V gene, CDR1 is MNHNY and CDR2 is SVGAGI (reference sequence). This CDR3 region has 15 residues. CDR3 amino acids: CASSKTSGRLYEQYF. DNA for the CDR3: TGTGCCAGCAGTAAGACTAGCGGGAGATTATACGAGCAGTACTTC.

The chain carries TRBV27 and TRBJ1-5, with 7 positions matching TRBD1. Germline V gene lookup returns CDR1 MNHEY and CDR2 SMNVEV (reference sequence). V shed 8 bases and J 5 bases; nucleotides not matched to a gene: 6. The length of the CDR3 is 13 residues. The CDR3 DNA is TGTGCCAGCGCCGACAGGGAGGATCAGCCCCAGCATTTT. Amino acid sequence: CASADREDQPQHF.

A few counts support this clone. The genes are TRBV6-6 and TRBJ2-7, with 14 bases fitting TRBD2. The CDR3 spans 16 residues. Germline-derived CDR1 and CDR2 are MNHNY and SVGAGI (reference sequence). V lost 0 bases and J lost 5; bases outside the gene matches: 3. The CDR3 loop is CASSYSMGLAGDEQYF. The CDR3 nucleotides are TGTGCCAGCAGTTACTCGATGGGACTAGCGGGAGACGAGCAGTACTTC.

The chain couples TRBV5-8 to TRBJ2-3, with unresolved D. In germline, CDR1 is SGHTS, CDR2 YDEGEE. Trimming removed 1 base from V and 3 bases from J, with 6 bases in between. CDR3 length: 13 amino acids. This chain's CDR3 is CASSLSRTDTQYF. DNA of the CDR3: TGTGCCAGCAGCTTGTCGCGGACAGATACGCAGTATTTT.

The chain couples TRBV19 to TRBJ1-5, with D possibly being TRBD1 (6 bases). V lost 1 base and J lost 0, with 19 bases in between. Germline CDR1 reads LNHDA; CDR2 reads SQIVND (reference sequence). This CDR3 has 19 amino acids. This CDR3 is CASSIGRRGLGYSNQPQHF. The CDR3 DNA reads as TGTGCCAGTAGTATAGGGCGCAGGGGCCTCGGGTATAGCAATCAGCCCCAGCATTTT. Full variable domain (outside the CDR3, taken from reference TRBV19 and TRBJ1-5): DGGITQSPKYLFRKEGQNVTLSCEQNLNHDAMYWYRQDPGQGLRLIYYSQIVNDFQKGDIAEGYSVSREKKESFPLTVTSAQKNPTAFYLCASSIGRRGLGYSNQPQHFGDGTRLSIL.

The J gene is TRBJ2-1, the V gene TRBV28; 10 bases line up with TRBD1. The CDR3 has 15 amino acids. The trim removed 6 bases at V and 7 bases at J, leaving 9 bases unmatched. Germline V gene lookup returns CDR1 MDHEN and CDR2 SYDVKM. CDR3 coding DNA: TGTGCCAGCAGCGGGACAGGGGCTGCTTTTAATGAGCAGTTCTTC. Translation gives CASSGTGAAFNEQFF. Full variable domain (rest looked up from reference TRBV28 and TRBJ2-1): DVKVTQSSRYLVKRTGEKVFLECVQDMDHENMFWYRQDPGLGLRLIYFSYDVKMKEKGDIPEGYSVSREKKERFSLILESASTNQTSMYLCASSGTGAAFNEQFFGPGTRLTVL.

The chain employs TRBV2 and TRBJ2-1; D gene unclear. Germline-derived CDR1 and CDR2 are SNHLY and FYNNEI. The CDR3 consists of 14 residues. V was cut by 5 bases and J by 5 bases, with 13 bases left in between. The CDR3 sequence is CASSRLTEDNEQFF. CDR3 in DNA: TGTGCCAGCAGTCGGCTGACCGAGGACAATGAGCAGTTCTTC.

This rearrangement joins TRBV19 to TRBJ1-4; tentatively, D is TRBD1 (6 bases). CDR3 size: 17 residues. The ends were cut back, 5 bases at V and 0 bases at J, with 16 bases in the middle. Germline CDR1 is LNHDA and CDR2 is SQIVND (reference sequence). The CDR3 here is CASSSSPGQTTNEKLFF. The CDR3, as DNA: TGTGCCAGTAGTTCTTCCCCGGGACAAACAACTAATGAAAAACTGTTTTTT.